Shown below are 6 T cell receptor beta chains from a single sample sequenced in a study of blood T cells in healthy people across ages. PCR was performed a second time for about 7 to 12 cycles using a sample-barcoded 5' primer and a J-beta primer mix. MiXCR, run by TCRdb on the 5' RACE reads, gives a single entry per CDR3 protein. This table holds roughly 1 million distinct CDR3 sequences, 20% to 25% found once. This sample was also put to use in a study of T cells of mothers and their children.

Specimen: blood. All receptors come from a girl under 10 years old in good health.

Concerning this clonotype itself: An end of the junction does not agree with germline; a read error may underlie this. The chain is built from TRBV5-1 and TRBJ2-5, with TRBD2 matching over 12 bases. Germline V gene lookup returns CDR1 SGHRS and CDR2 YFSETQ. CDR3 length: 13 residues. CDR3 coding DNA: TGCGCCAGCGGACTAGCGGGACCCAATGAGCAATTCTTC. Its translation is CASGLAGPNEQFF.

For this clonotype: The junction and the germline gene differ at one end; a read error may be behind it. This chain joins TRBV20-1 and TRBJ2-2; no definite D call. This CDR3 has 13 amino acids. Germline CDR1 is DFQATT and CDR2 is SNEGSKA (reference sequence). CDR3 bases: TGCAGTGCTAGAGAGCATCTCACCGCGGAGCTGTTTTTT. Its protein is CSAREHLTAELFF.

This clonotype turned up a few times. The V call is TRBV27, the J call TRBJ2-4; TRBD1 matches at 8 bases. V shed 9 bases, J shed 0 bases, and the junction held 7 bases outside the gene matches. There are 15 residues in the CDR3. The germline CDR1 and CDR2 sequences are MNHEY and SMNVEV (reference sequence). DNA of the CDR3: TGTGCCAGTTCGGACAGGGCACTAGCCAAAAACATTCAGTACTTC. Amino acids: CASSDRALAKNIQYF.

This chain connects TRBV3-1 to TRBJ1-2, with 8 bases that match TRBD1. Trimming removed 3 bases from V and 3 bases from J; junction bases left unmatched: 6. Germline CDR1 reads LGHDT; CDR2 reads YNNKEL (reference sequence). The CDR3 has 15 amino acids. The CDR3 reads CASSHYLQGDYGYTF. In DNA, the CDR3 is TGTGCCAGCAGCCATTACCTACAGGGGGACTATGGCTACACCTTC.

This chain uses TRBV7-8 with TRBJ2-4, with D tentatively TRBD1 (6 bases). V dropped 2 bases and J dropped 0 bases, with 20 bases sitting between them. CDR1 and CDR2 from the germline V gene are SGHVS and FQNEAQ. The CDR3 spans 19 residues. The CDR3 sequence is CASSLFSADRDLAKNIQYF. The CDR3 coding sequence is TGTGCCAGCAGCTTATTTTCAGCGGACAGAGATCTAGCCAAAAACATTCAGTACTTC.

This clonotype was seen a handful of times. The CDR3 DNA sequence: TGCAGTGCTGATAGGACTAGCGGGGAACAAGAGACCCAGTACTTC. It encodes CSADRTSGEQETQYF. The rearrangement uses TRBV20-1 and TRBJ2-5; the match to TRBD2 covers 12 bases. Germline V gene lookup returns CDR1 DFQATT and CDR2 SNEGSKA (reference sequence). V was pared by 5 bases and J by 2 bases, with 6 bases of the junction left unmatched. The CDR3 is made up of 15 amino acids.